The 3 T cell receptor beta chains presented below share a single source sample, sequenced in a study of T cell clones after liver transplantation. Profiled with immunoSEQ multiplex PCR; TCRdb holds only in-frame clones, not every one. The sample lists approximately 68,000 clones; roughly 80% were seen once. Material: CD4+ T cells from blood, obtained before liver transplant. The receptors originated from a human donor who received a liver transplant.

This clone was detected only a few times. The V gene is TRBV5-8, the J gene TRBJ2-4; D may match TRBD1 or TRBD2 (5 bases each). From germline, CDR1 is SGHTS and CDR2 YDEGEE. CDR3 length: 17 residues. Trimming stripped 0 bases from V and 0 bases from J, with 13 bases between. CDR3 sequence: CASSLVSGGTAKNIQYF. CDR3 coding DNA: TGTGCCAGCAGCTTGGTTTCCGGTGGGACAGCCAAAAACATTCAGTACTTC.

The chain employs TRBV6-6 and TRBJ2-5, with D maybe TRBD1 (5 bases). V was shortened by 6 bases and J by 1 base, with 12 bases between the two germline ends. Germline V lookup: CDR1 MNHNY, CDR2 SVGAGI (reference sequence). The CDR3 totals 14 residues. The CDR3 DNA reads TGTGCCAGCAGGCTCGGACACCTCCAAGAGACCCAGTACTTC. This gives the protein CASRLGHLQETQYF.

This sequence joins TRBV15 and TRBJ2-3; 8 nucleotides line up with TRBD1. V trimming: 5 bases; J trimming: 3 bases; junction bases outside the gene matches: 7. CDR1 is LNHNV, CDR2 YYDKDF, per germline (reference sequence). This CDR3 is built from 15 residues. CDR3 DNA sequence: TGTGCCACCAGCGGCTCCCAGGGGGCAACAGATACGCAGTATTTT. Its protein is CATSGSQGATDTQYF. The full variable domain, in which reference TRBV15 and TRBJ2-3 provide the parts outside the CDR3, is DAMVIQNPRYQVTQFGKPVTLSCSQTLNHNVMYWYQQKSSQAPKLLFHYYDKDFNNEADTPDNFQSRRPNTSFCFLDIRSPGLGDTAMYLCATSGSQGATDTQYFGPGTRLTVL.